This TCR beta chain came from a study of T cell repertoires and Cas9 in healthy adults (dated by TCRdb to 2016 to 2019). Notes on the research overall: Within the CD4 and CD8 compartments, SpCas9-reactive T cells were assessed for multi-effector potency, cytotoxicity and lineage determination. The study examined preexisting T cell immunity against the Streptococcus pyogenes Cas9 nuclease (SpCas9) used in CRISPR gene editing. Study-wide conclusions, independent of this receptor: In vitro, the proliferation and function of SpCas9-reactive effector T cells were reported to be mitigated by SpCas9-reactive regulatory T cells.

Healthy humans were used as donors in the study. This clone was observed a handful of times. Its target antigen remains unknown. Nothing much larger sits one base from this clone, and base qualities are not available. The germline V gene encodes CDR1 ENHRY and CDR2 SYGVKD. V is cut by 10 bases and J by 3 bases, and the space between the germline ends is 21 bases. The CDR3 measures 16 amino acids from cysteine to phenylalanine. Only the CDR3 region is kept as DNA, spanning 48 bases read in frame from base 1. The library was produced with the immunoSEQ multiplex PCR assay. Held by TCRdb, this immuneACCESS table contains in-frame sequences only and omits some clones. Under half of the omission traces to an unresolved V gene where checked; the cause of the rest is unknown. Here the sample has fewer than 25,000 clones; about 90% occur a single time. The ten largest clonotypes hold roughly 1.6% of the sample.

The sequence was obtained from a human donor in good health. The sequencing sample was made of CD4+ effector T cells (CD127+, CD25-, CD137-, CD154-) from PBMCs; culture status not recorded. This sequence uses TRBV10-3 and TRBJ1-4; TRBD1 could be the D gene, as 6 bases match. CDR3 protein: CASGTTRGMANEKLFF. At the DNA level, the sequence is TGTGCCAGTGGAACAACTAGGGGGATGGCTAATGAAAAACTGTTTTTT.